The clone carrying this TCR beta chain was seen a handful of times. The sample originates from a study of identifying expanded T cells in peripheral blood. Here immunoSEQ multiplex PCR was the method, and the copy in TCRdb shows in-frame clones only, minus some. The sample lists 84,000 or so clones, 89% occurring once. The CDR3 spans 13 residues. Germline CDR1 and CDR2: MNHEY and SMNVEV (reference sequence). V lost 3 bases, J lost 2 bases, and 7 bases lay in between. The source of this sequence is a person between 18 and 70 years old in good health. The V gene is TRBV27, the J gene TRBJ2-5; D is unresolved. Material for sequencing was blood. The CDR3 sequence is CASSFRTQETQYF. CDR3 coding DNA: TGTGCCAGCAGTTTTAGGACGCAAGAGACCCAGTACTTC.